Described below is a single T cell receptor (beta chain) sequence and its context. Trimming removed 0 bases from V and 2 bases from J, with 5 bases in between. The length of the CDR3 is 13 residues. CDR1 and CDR2 (germline): SGHAT, FQNNGV. Sequencing used immunoSEQ multiplex PCR; TCRdb keeps in-frame clones, though not all of them. This table holds 41,000 or so clones, more than 75% found once. This record comes from a study of OX40 agonist ivuxolimab in advanced cancers. This TCR was sampled from an adult with an advanced solid tumor such as melanoma, head and neck, liver or kidney cancer. This chain links TRBV11-2 with TRBJ2-7; D not resolved. Sequencing was performed on CD4+ or CD8+ T cells sorted from blood, taken in a trial of the OX40 agonist ivuxolimab. CDR3 nucleotides: TGTGCCAGCAGCTTAGACGCCGCCTACGAGCAGTACTTC. Amino acid sequence: CASSLDAAYEQYF.